The 28 T cell receptor beta chains below all came from one sample that was sequenced in a study of T cell changes during pregnancy in multiple sclerosis (dated by TCRdb to between 2018 and 2020). Library creation used the immunoSEQ multiplex PCR assay. TCRdb's version of the immuneACCESS table is confined to in-frame rearrangements and falls short of the full clone set. An unresolved V gene accounts for under half of the shortfall where checked; the remainder is of unknown origin. The sample includes some 60,000 clones, with about 83% observed a single time. Over 4% of the sample goes to the ten largest clones. Sample: peripheral blood from another person, used as feeder cells. Receptor source: a human donor whose cells served as feeder cells for cultures in a pregnancy study.

The gene calls are TRBV6-1 and TRBJ1-2; D possibly corresponds to TRBD1 (5 bases). CDR3 length: 16 residues. Trimming stripped 4 bases from V and 5 bases from J, with 20 bases between. Germline-derived CDR1 and CDR2 are MNHNS and SASEGT. CDR3 DNA sequence: TGTGCCAGCAGTGCTGACTACGGACAAGTCGGATATGGCTACACCTTC. Encoded protein: CASSADYGQVGYGYTF.

This clone was seen a handful of times. This chain connects TRBV6-1 to TRBJ2-7; weak D call: TRBD1 (6 bases). The germline V gene has CDR1 MNHNS and CDR2 SASEGT. The CDR3 runs 13 residues. Deletions cut 5 bases from V and 8 bases from J, with 16 bases between. The CDR3 DNA follows: TGTGCCAGCAGTTCTCACAGGGAAAGTCAGCAGTACTTC. Translated, it gives CASSSHRESQQYF.

The V gene is TRBV6-1, the J gene TRBJ2-3; perhaps TRBD2 as D (5 bases). V shed 8 bases and J shed 0 bases, with 12 bases lying between them. The CDR3 sequence is 14 residues long. Germline CDR1 is MNHNS and CDR2 is SASEGT. This CDR3 is CASRDYISTDTQYF. The DNA for the CDR3 is TGTGCCAGCCGAGACTACATTAGCACAGATACGCAGTATTTT.

This clone has more than one count but fewer than ten. This sequence joins TRBV27 and TRBJ2-6; no definite D call. The CDR3 extends over 16 amino acids. From germline, CDR1 is MNHEY and CDR2 SMNVEV (reference sequence). Trimming left V 1 base short and J 0 bases short, with 7 bases between. CDR3 DNA sequence: TGTGCCAGCAGTTTATATTCGGGCTCTGGGGCCAACGTCCTGACTTTC. Amino acids: CASSLYSGSGANVLTF. Together with reference TRBV27 and TRBJ2-6, the CDR3 gives the full variable domain: EAQVTQNPRYLITVTGKKLTVTCSQNMNHEYMSWYRQDPGLGLRQIYYSMNVEVTDKGDVPEGYKVSRKEKRNFPLILESPSPNQTSLYFCASSLYSGSGANVLTFGAGSRLTVL.

The chain couples TRBV11-2 to TRBJ2-7; D gene unclear. This CDR3 region has 12 residues. Per germline, CDR1 SGHAT and CDR2 FQNNGV. Trimming removed 5 bases from V and 0 bases from J, with 5 bases in between. As DNA, the CDR3 is TGTGCCAGCAGCCGAAACTCCTACGAGCAGTACTTC. Its protein product is CASSRNSYEQYF.

This clone has only one observation. The chain has TRBV5-1 and TRBJ2-2, with 10 bases matching TRBD2. V dropped 5 bases and J dropped 4; count of bases not matched to a gene: 8. CDR3 size: 16 residues. The germline V gene has CDR1 SGHRS and CDR2 YFSETQ. CDR3 in DNA: TGCGCCAGCAGGAGGATAGCGGGAGGTGTCACCGGGGAGCTGTTTTTT. Protein: CASRRIAGGVTGELFF. The full variable domain, with the rest looked up from reference TRBV5-1 and TRBJ2-2, is KAGVTQTPRYLIKTRGQQVTLSCSPISGHRSVSWYQQTPGQGLQFLFEYFSETQRNKGNFPGRFSGRQFSNSRSEMNVSTLELGDSALYLCASRRIAGGVTGELFFGEGSRLTVL.

The chain recombines TRBV15 with TRBJ1-1; D is unresolved. With 4 bases removed from V and 0 bases from J, the gap between germline ends came to 12 bases. The CDR3 runs 15 residues. CDR1 is LNHNV and CDR2 is YYDKDF in the germline V gene (reference sequence). Here the CDR3 reads CATSKVGNLNTEAFF. In nucleotides, the CDR3 is TGTGCCACCAGCAAAGTCGGAAACCTGAACACTGAAGCTTTCTTT.

The chain recombines TRBV5-4 with TRBJ2-5, with D hard to call. The CDR3 spans 12 residues. Trimming removed 4 bases at V and 1 base at J, with 5 bases between. CDR1 and CDR2 from the germline V gene are SGHNT and YYREEE (reference sequence). CDR3 sequence: CASSLLQETQYF. Here the CDR3 DNA reads TGTGCCAGCAGCCTCCTCCAAGAGACCCAGTACTTC.

This clone has only a few counts. The chain links TRBV6-1 to TRBJ2-1; TRBD2 matches at 11 bases. J was trimmed by 6 bases and V by 0 bases; bases with no gene match: 1. The V gene's germline CDR1 is MNHNS and CDR2 SASEGT. The CDR3 is 15 residues long. CDR3 region: CASSEASGGANEQFF. In DNA form, the CDR3 reads TGTGCCAGCAGTGAAGCTAGCGGGGGGGCCAATGAGCAGTTCTTC.

This chain joins TRBV21-1 and TRBJ2-7; the table gives TRBD1 as D, unverified against the DNA. TRBV21-1 is a known pseudogene. The CDR3 spans 13 residues. CDR3 protein: CASSGGQAYEQYF. The CDR3 bases are TGTGCCAGCAGCGGGGGACAGGCCTACGAGCAGTACTTC.

V is TRBV29-1 and J is TRBJ2-5, with 8 bases fitting TRBD2. The trim removed 7 bases at V and 4 bases at J, leaving 5 bases unmatched. The CDR3 contains 12 residues. Per the germline V gene, CDR1 is SQVTM and CDR2 is ANQGSEA. CDR3 sequence: CSAGTRGETQYF. CDR3 DNA sequence: TGCAGCGCCGGGACTAGAGGAGAGACCCAGTACTTC.

This rearrangement joins TRBV10-2 to TRBJ2-2, with 16 bases matching TRBD2. V lost 7 bases, J lost 5 bases, and 4 bases stayed unmatched. The CDR3 is 16 amino acids. Germline-derived CDR1 and CDR2 are WSHSY and SAAADI. CDR3 in DNA: TGCGCCAGCACCGGGACTAGCGGGAGGGGTACCGGGGAGCTGTTTTTT. Translated: CASTGTSGRGTGELFF.

CDR3 nucleotides: TGTGCCATCAGTGACCGAGGGGCAGGGTCGGGAGAGCAGTACTTC. Translated, it gives CAISDRGAGSGEQYF. This sequence joins TRBV10-3 and TRBJ2-7; either TRBD1 or TRBD2 may fit D (5 bases each). V was shortened by 3 bases and J by 7 bases, with 19 bases between the two germline ends. The CDR3 sequence is 15 residues long. Germline lookup yields CDR1 ENHRY and CDR2 SYGVKD.

This clone has only one observation. The chain carries TRBV19 and TRBJ2-6; possible D gene TRBD1, 5 bases. The V end lost 5 bases, the J end lost 4 bases, and 15 bases lay between the germline ends. This CDR3 has 16 residues. Germline V gives CDR1 LNHDA, CDR2 SQIVND (reference sequence). The CDR3 here is CASSFQGKAGANVLTF. In DNA form, the CDR3 reads TGTGCCAGTAGTTTCCAGGGAAAGGCCGGGGCCAACGTCCTGACTTTC.

The chain links TRBV7-2 to TRBJ1-2; unclear D gene. The CDR3 has 14 amino acids. Germline V CDR1 and CDR2: SGHTA, FQGNSA. The V gene lost 2 bases and the J gene lost 0 bases, with 7 bases spanning the gap. The CDR3 DNA is TGTGCCAGCAGCTTAAGCGGGTCTAACTATGGCTACACCTTC. It specifies CASSLSGSNYGYTF.

This chain uses TRBV9 with TRBJ1-4; tentatively, D is TRBD1 (5 bases). The CDR3 spans 15 residues. V was cut by 3 bases and J by 8 bases, with 17 bases left in between. CDR1 and CDR2 (germline): SGDLS, YYNGEE. DNA of the CDR3: TGTGCCAGCAGCGCGACGGGGGTCCCAACGGAAAAACTGTTTTTT. Its protein is CASSATGVPTEKLFF.

The genes are TRBV30 and TRBJ1-6; D might be TRBD1 (5 bases). Trimming shortened V by 1 base and J by 7 bases, and 14 bases separated the two germline ends. The CDR3 has 15 residues. CDR1 and CDR2 from the germline V gene are GTSNPN and SVGIG (reference sequence). The CDR3 sequence: CAWSDGHSLNSPLHF. Here the CDR3 DNA reads TGTGCCTGGAGTGATGGACACTCACTAAATTCACCCCTCCACTTT.

The chain uses TRBV5-4 and TRBJ2-5; the D gene is possibly TRBD2 (6 bases). This CDR3 comprises 15 residues. Trimming removed 0 bases from V and 2 bases from J, with 11 bases in between. The germline V gene encodes CDR1 SGHNT and CDR2 YYREEE (reference sequence). The CDR3 DNA is TGTGCCAGCAGCTTGGCTAAAGCGGGTCAAGAGACCCAGTACTTC. It translates to CASSLAKAGQETQYF.

The V call is TRBV7-9, the J call TRBJ1-1, with 7 bases fitting TRBD1. Germline loops: CDR1 SEHNR, CDR2 FQNEAQ (reference sequence). V dropped 5 bases and J dropped 12; count of bases not matched to a gene: 12. CDR3 length equals 13 residues. The CDR3 sequence is CASSAETGRMTFF. CDR3 sequence (DNA): TGTGCCAGCAGCGCAGAGACAGGGCGAATGACTTTCTTT.

The chain uses TRBV6-1 and TRBJ2-4, with TRBD1 matching over 7 bases. After removal of 8 bases from V and 6 bases from J, the junction contained 1 base not matched to a gene. Germline CDR1 reads MNHNS; CDR2 reads SASEGT. CDR3 length: 11 residues. The CDR3 protein is CASGQANIQYF. CDR3 nucleotide sequence: TGTGCCAGCGGACAGGCAAACATTCAGTACTTC.

This chain uses TRBV29-1 with TRBJ2-7; 9 positions agree with TRBD1. Trimming at V came to 6 bases and at J to 4 bases, leaving 7 bases not matched to a gene. This CDR3 spans 13 amino acids. In germline, CDR1 is SQVTM, CDR2 ANQGSEA. The CDR3 here is CSVVRTGEYEQYF. The CDR3 DNA follows: TGCAGCGTAGTTCGGACAGGGGAATACGAGCAGTACTTC.

This clone came up a few times. The V and J genes are TRBV28 and TRBJ1-1, with 8 bases that match TRBD1. With V trimmed by 6 bases and J by 2 bases, 8 bases remained unmatched. CDR3 length: 15 amino acids. CDR1 is MDHEN, CDR2 SYDVKM, per germline. The CDR3 protein is CASSLPGTGNTEAFF. The CDR3 region has the DNA TGTGCCAGCAGCCTCCCAGGGACAGGTAACACTGAAGCTTTCTTT.

The V gene is TRBV11-2, the J gene TRBJ1-1; 9 nucleotides agree with TRBD1. This CDR3 is built from 15 residues. V was clipped by 6 bases and J by 2 bases; unmatched bases: 7. Germline lookup yields CDR1 SGHAT and CDR2 FQNNGV. CDR3 protein: CASSRGQGTNTEAFF. The CDR3, as DNA: TGTGCCAGCAGTAGGGGACAGGGAACCAACACTGAAGCTTTCTTT.

The chain links TRBV6-5 to TRBJ1-1, with TRBD1 matching 7 bases. The CDR3 runs to 16 residues. V was clipped by 0 bases and J by 1 base; unmatched bases: 5. Germline loops: CDR1 MNHEY, CDR2 SVGAGI. DNA for the CDR3: TGTGCCAGCAGTTACTCGGGCAGGGGGGGGAACACTGAAGCTTTCTTT. Translation gives CASSYSGRGGNTEAFF.

Points on this clone: Mismatch with germline at one junction end may stem from a read error. The chain uses TRBV7-7 and TRBJ2-4, with D perhaps matching TRBD1 (6 bases). Germline loops: CDR1 SSHAT, CDR2 FNYEAQ (reference sequence). The CDR3 is 13 amino acids. For the CDR3, the DNA is TGTGCTAGCAGCAGCGACCAAGGGGGCATTCAGTACTTC. Protein: CASSSDQGGIQYF.

The chain is built from TRBV30 and TRBJ1-4; 7 nucleotides agree with TRBD1. With 5 bases clipped from V and 12 bases from J, the junction kept 6 bases outside the gene matches. CDR1 and CDR2 (germline): GTSNPN, SVGIG (reference sequence). CDR3 length equals 11 residues. The CDR3 sequence: CAWADRVELFF. The CDR3 region has the DNA TGTGCCTGGGCCGACAGGGTTGAACTGTTTTTT.

This chain connects TRBV25-1 to TRBJ1-3, with D perhaps TRBD1 (5 bases). V was clipped by 5 bases and J by 3 bases, with 8 bases between them. The V gene's germline CDR1 is MGHDK and CDR2 SYGVNS. The CDR3 length is 13 residues. The CDR3 bases are TGTGCCAGCAGTCGGGACTTTGGAAACACCATATATTTT. Protein sequence: CASSRDFGNTIYF.

CDR3 nucleotide sequence: TGTGCCAGTAGTACTGCCGGGACAGGGTCCACTGAAGCTTTCTTT. The encoded protein is CASSTAGTGSTEAFF. The chain carries TRBV19 and TRBJ1-1; 9 positions match TRBD1. V shed 4 bases, J shed 4 bases, and the junction held 7 bases outside the gene matches. Looked up from germline, CDR1 is LNHDA and CDR2 is SQIVND (reference sequence). CDR3 length: 15 amino acids.